Below are 23 T cell receptor beta chains sequenced from a single sample in a study of technical replicates of blood from several donors. Repertoires were generated with immunoSEQ multiplex PCR, while TCRdb's copy carries only in-frame clones and drops some. The sample yields tens of thousands of clones, 75% to 95% seen once. The sample consisted of T cells isolated from PBMCs. These receptors all come from a human donor in good health. Some clones in this sample may be carry-over from other donors' samples.

The chain has TRBV4-1 and TRBJ2-3, with 8 positions matching TRBD1. The CDR3 is 19 residues long. Germline values: CDR1 MGHRA, CDR2 YSYEKL. V lost 0 bases to trimming and J lost 5 bases; unmatched junction nucleotides: 16. The CDR3 DNA follows: TGCGCCAGCAGCCAAGATGCGATGGAAGCGGGTGACAGGGGAGATACGCAGTATTTT. It translates to CASSQDAMEAGDRGDTQYF.

The CDR3 sequence is CASGGLAGREQYF. The CDR3 DNA is TGTGCCAGCGGCGGACTAGCGGGACGCGAGCAGTACTTC. The chain carries TRBV6-5 and TRBJ2-7, with TRBD2 matching 12 bases. The trim removed 8 bases at V and 6 bases at J, leaving 5 bases unmatched. Looked up from germline, CDR1 is MNHEY and CDR2 is SVGAGI. The CDR3 has 13 amino acids.

The V call is TRBV6-1, the J call TRBJ1-2, with 9 bases aligning to TRBD1. V was pared by 4 bases and J by 4 bases, with 10 bases of the junction left unmatched. The CDR3 contains 16 residues. Looked up from germline, CDR1 is MNHNS and CDR2 is SASEGT. The CDR3 sequence: CASSVSRDRVFYGYTF. CDR3 in DNA: TGTGCCAGCAGTGTTTCACGGGACAGGGTCTTCTATGGCTACACCTTC.

The chain employs TRBV5-1 and TRBJ2-7; no definite D call. The CDR3 contains 13 residues. Per germline, CDR1 SGHRS and CDR2 YFSETQ. Trimming cost V 7 bases and J 3 bases, with 14 bases left between them. As DNA, the CDR3 is TGCGCCAGCCCGCTAGGCTGGCTCTACGAGCAGTACTTC. Amino acid sequence: CASPLGWLYEQYF.

V gene TRBV5-1 combines with J gene TRBJ2-3; D possibly corresponds to TRBD1 (6 bases). V was pared by 7 bases and J by 3 bases, with 15 bases between. The germline V gene encodes CDR1 SGHRS and CDR2 YFSETQ. CDR3 length: 14 amino acids. CDR3 nucleotides: TGCGCCAGCGGGGCAGGGGTTACGACAGATACGCAGTATTTT. Translation gives CASGAGVTTDTQYF.

The chain combines TRBV27 with TRBJ1-5; 7 nucleotides align to TRBD1. CDR3 size: 14 residues. Germline V CDR1 and CDR2: MNHEY, SMNVEV (reference sequence). The trim removed 6 bases at V and 0 bases at J, leaving 2 bases unmatched. CDR3: CASRGQSSNQPQHF. CDR3 DNA: TGTGCCAGCAGGGGACAGAGTAGCAATCAGCCCCAGCATTTT.

In nucleotides, the CDR3 is TGTGCCAGCAGCACGAAAGGGGCAACTAATGAAAAACTGTTTTTT. This codes for CASSTKGATNEKLFF. The chain is built from TRBV7-9 and TRBJ1-4, with D possibly matching TRBD1 (5 bases). The V and J ends lost 5 bases and 0 bases respectively, with 10 bases between them. The germline V gene has CDR1 SEHNR and CDR2 FQNEAQ (reference sequence). CDR3 length: 15 residues.

The sample holds one count of this clone. This chain links TRBV5-1 with TRBJ2-3; TRBD2 might be the D (7 bases). The CDR3 is 14 amino acids. The V and J ends lost 5 bases and 5 bases respectively, with 15 bases between them. CDR1 is SGHRS and CDR2 is YFSETQ in the germline V gene. CDR3 nucleotide sequence: TGCGCCAGCAGTGAGGGGGGGCCTGAAGATACGCAGTATTTT. Translating it yields CASSEGGPEDTQYF.

This clone was counted a single time. The rearrangement uses TRBV10-3 and TRBJ1-2, with D possibly matching TRBD1 (6 bases). The germline V gene has CDR1 ENHRY and CDR2 SYGVKD. This CDR3 contains 19 residues. V lost 1 base and J lost 4, with 25 bases in between. The CDR3 DNA is TGTGCCATCAGTGAGTTGGGTCGGGACAAGCACAACCTTCCCTATGGCTACACCTTC. It translates to CAISELGRDKHNLPYGYTF.

This chain joins TRBV7-3 and TRBJ2-3, with TRBD2 matching over 11 bases. The V and J ends lost 5 bases and 0 bases, in that order; junction bases with no gene match: 10. The CDR3 length is 18 residues. Looked up from germline, CDR1 is SGHTA and CDR2 is FQGTGA. The CDR3 sequence is CASSATSGGYPSTDTQYF. CDR3 nucleotides: TGTGCCAGCAGCGCAACTAGCGGGGGTTACCCTAGCACAGATACGCAGTATTTT.

The chain links TRBV19 to TRBJ1-1, with 9 bases fitting TRBD1. Per the germline V gene, CDR1 is LNHDA and CDR2 is SQIVND (reference sequence). Trimming cost V 9 bases and J 10 bases; bases outside gene matches: 9. The CDR3 has 12 amino acids. In DNA form, the CDR3 reads TGTGCCAGCCGGGACAGGGTCTCGTCAGCTTTCTTT. Translating it yields CASRDRVSSAFF.

The chain is built from TRBV11-3 and TRBJ2-2; tentatively, D is TRBD1 (6 bases). CDR1 and CDR2 (germline): SGHNT, YENEEA. The CDR3 contains 16 residues. V lost 4 bases and J 1 base, leaving 13 bases between the germline ends. CDR3: CASSSQGWGNTGELFF. The CDR3 bases are TGTGCCAGCAGCTCTCAGGGGTGGGGGAACACCGGGGAGCTGTTTTTT. Drawing the rest from reference TRBV11-3 and TRBJ2-2, the complete variable domain is EAGVVQSPRYKIIEKKQPVAFWCNPISGHNTLYWYLQNLGQGPELLIRYENEEAVDDSQLPKDRFSAERLKGVDSTLKIQPAELGDSAVYLCASSSQGWGNTGELFFGEGSRLTVL.

The chain joins TRBV19 to TRBJ1-1; 10 positions match TRBD1. The germline gives CDR1 LNHDA, CDR2 SQIVND (reference sequence). The CDR3 has 18 amino acids. J lost 1 base, V lost 4 bases, and 12 bases had no gene match. The DNA for the CDR3 is TGTGCCAGTAGTAATTCCGGGACAGGGGTTGTGTGGAACACTGAAGCTTTCTTT. This codes for CASSNSGTGVVWNTEAFF.

CDR3 coding DNA: TGTGCCAGCAGTTTATTTAACAGGGGCCTCAGCTATGGCTACACCTTC. This sequence encodes CASSLFNRGLSYGYTF. The chain combines TRBV27 with TRBJ1-2, with 7 bases aligning to TRBD1. CDR3 length: 16 residues. Looked up from germline, CDR1 is MNHEY and CDR2 is SMNVEV (reference sequence). Trimming cost V 1 base and J 4 bases; bases outside gene matches: 9.

V usage is TRBV15 and J usage is TRBJ2-5, with D uncertain. Germline V CDR1 and CDR2: LNHNV, YYDKDF (reference sequence). V was shortened by 3 bases and J by 5 bases, with 7 bases between the two germline ends. The CDR3 consists of 12 residues. For the CDR3, the DNA is TGTGCCACCAGCAGCGTTGCGGAGACCCAGTACTTC. This translates into CATSSVAETQYF. The full variable domain, rest sourced from reference TRBV15 and TRBJ2-5, is DAMVIQNPRYQVTQFGKPVTLSCSQTLNHNVMYWYQQKSSQAPKLLFHYYDKDFNNEADTPDNFQSRRPNTSFCFLDIRSPGLGDTAMYLCATSSVAETQYFGPGTRLLVL.

V usage is TRBV7-6 and J usage is TRBJ1-1, with no clear D. The germline CDR1 and CDR2 sequences are SGHVS and FNYEAQ. The CDR3 is made up of 11 amino acids. V lost 5 bases and J lost 7, with 8 bases in between. CDR3 coding DNA: TGTGCCAGCAGCCCTGGAGATGAAGCTTTCTTT. Protein product: CASSPGDEAFF.

This rearrangement joins TRBV7-2 to TRBJ2-5; tentative D call: TRBD2 (6 bases). V lost 5 bases and J 1 base, leaving 14 bases between the germline ends. Per the germline V gene, CDR1 is SGHTA and CDR2 is FQGNSA. The CDR3 has 15 amino acids. The CDR3 loop reads CASSRRAGFQETQYF. For the CDR3, the DNA is TGTGCCAGCAGCCGTCGGGCGGGGTTCCAAGAGACCCAGTACTTC. The variable domain in full, completed from reference TRBV7-2 and TRBJ2-5, reads GAGVSQSPSNKVTEKGKDVELRCDPISGHTALYWYRQSLGQGLEFLIYFQGNSAPDKSGLPSDRFSAERTGGSVSTLTIQRTQQEDSAVYLCASSRRAGFQETQYFGPGTRLLVL.

The rearrangement uses TRBV5-1 and TRBJ2-7, with a tentative D call TRBD1 (5 bases). The V gene lost 2 bases and the J gene lost 5 bases, with 14 bases spanning the gap. This CDR3 has 14 amino acids. Germline assignment: CDR1 SGHRS and CDR2 YFSETQ. The DNA of the CDR3 is TGCGCCAGCAGCTTAAGGCAGGGTCTGGACGAGCAGTACTTC. It codes for CASSLRQGLDEQYF.

V usage is TRBV9 and J usage is TRBJ2-3; tentative D call: TRBD2 (6 bases). CDR1 and CDR2 from the germline V gene are SGDLS and YYNGEE. The CDR3 covers 15 residues. Trimming removed 0 bases at V and 4 bases at J, with 12 bases between. The CDR3, as DNA: TGTGCCAGCAGCGTAGGACTAGGGTTGGCAGATACGCAGTATTTT. Amino acid sequence: CASSVGLGLADTQYF.

The chain joins TRBV5-1 to TRBJ1-5, with a tentative D call TRBD1 (5 bases). This CDR3 has 15 amino acids. Germline loops: CDR1 SGHRS, CDR2 YFSETQ. With 7 bases removed from V and 4 bases from J, the gap between germline ends came to 18 bases. CDR3 amino acids: CASSFLGGINQPQHF. Written as DNA, the CDR3 is TGCGCCAGCTCCTTTCTGGGGGGTATTAATCAGCCCCAGCATTTT.

This clone was detected only once. The chain combines TRBV5-1 with TRBJ2-1; 7 nucleotides line up with TRBD1. The V segment lost 2 bases and the J segment 4 bases; nucleotides outside the gene matches: 9. This CDR3 is 16 amino acids long. Germline CDR1 and CDR2: SGHRS and YFSETQ. CDR3 region: CASSFLPGQSYNEQFF. In DNA, the CDR3 is TGCGCCAGCAGCTTCCTTCCGGGACAGAGTTACAATGAGCAGTTCTTC.

Here the CDR3 DNA reads TGCGCCAGCAGCTTGGCCGGGTCGGGGGAAGAGACCCAGTACTTC. Residues: CASSLAGSGEETQYF. The chain combines TRBV5-1 with TRBJ2-5, with D possibly being TRBD2 (6 bases). This CDR3 comprises 15 residues. Germline V gives CDR1 SGHRS, CDR2 YFSETQ. The V gene lost 0 bases and the J gene lost 3 bases, with 12 bases spanning the gap.

The V and J genes are TRBV5-4 and TRBJ2-7, with D maybe TRBD2 (6 bases). This CDR3 is 14 amino acids long. Trimming took off 5 bases at V and 6 bases at J, with 18 bases between the two ends. From germline, CDR1 is SGHNT and CDR2 YYREEE (reference sequence). The CDR3 DNA reads as TGTGCCAGCAGACCCAGGGACTTGAGTCCCGAGCAGTACTTC. It is translated as CASRPRDLSPEQYF. The variable domain in full, with the rest retrieved from reference TRBV5-4 and TRBJ2-7, is ETGVTQSPTHLIKTRGQQVTLRCSSQSGHNTVSWYQQALGQGPQFIFQYYREEENGRGNFPPRFSGLQFPNYSSELNVNALELDDSALYLCASRPRDLSPEQYFGPGTRLTVT.